This T cell receptor (beta chain) was sequenced in a study of blood T cell repertoires in COVID-19 (dated by TCRdb to between 2020 and 2021). Regarding the complete study: Samples covering the acute and convalescent phases of COVID-19 were provided by collaborators in the United States, Italy and Spain. Subjects who had been exposed to COVID-19, were actively infected with it, or had recovered from it provided the deeply sampled blood TCRbeta repertoires that made up the dataset. The sample metadata nearly always contained a de-identified subject ID, COVID-19 status, age in years and sex. The samples were drawn from two sources: the first 160 participants of the ongoing ImmuneRACE study, and 1,254 subjects contributed by 6 global collaborators. Where available, HLA class I and class II types were taken from metadata supplied by the sample provider and were not determined by assay-based typing. A freely available public database, intended as a resource for researchers studying the immune response to SARS-CoV-2, is where the repertoires were released. The prospective study material was composed of cDNA or gDNA derived from T cells, B-cell-depleted T cells, or PBMCs.

Whole blood was collected in K2EDTA tubes by collaborating institutions according to the institutions' own protocols. For TCRbeta analysis, collaborator samples were shipped as frozen whole blood, as isolated PBMCs, or as DNA extracted from either sample type. What the research found in general, with its limitations: Clinical and demographic metadata were provided uncurated, with the amount varying by source and participant.

Trimming at the junction amounts to 0 bases on V and 0 bases on J, and the germline ends lie 15 bases apart. Including cysteine and phenylalanine, the CDR3 has 17 amino acids. The entry retains the CDR3 DNA only, 51 bases that are in frame from base 1. The germline V gene yields SGDLS for CDR1 and YYNGEE for CDR2. The immunoSEQ Assay, a bias-controlled multiplex PCR, was used to amplify TCRbeta CDR3 regions from genomic DNA. Under the source paper's analysis protocol: The number of nucleated cells in each sample was estimated by amplification of reference gene primers within the assay. To quantify the absolute abundance of each unique TCRbeta CDR3 rearrangement, sequence reads were collapsed and filtered. Productive Simpson clonality was computed per sample as the square root of Simpson's diversity index over productive rearrangements. The table was pulled from immuneACCESS by TCRdb, which kept in-frame rearrangements only. Such tables lose some clones; where checked, under half of the loss comes from unresolved V genes, and the rest has no known cause. V, J and clone size were drawn from that table, and D and trimming were deduced from the DNA. The sample table records roughly 70,000 clones; 90% to 95% of these occur just once. The top ten constitute 7% to 9% of the sample.

Worth noting for this clone: The target of this receptor is not known. The sample holds no much larger clone one base away, and base qualities are not on file.

Sequencing input: peripheral blood. The chain is made from TRBV9 and TRBJ1-1; TRBD1 is a weak D gene call, 6 bases matching. The TCR comes from a human donor in a cohort sampled during active COVID-19. The CDR3 is CASSVAPGVYLNTEAFF. The nucleotides are TGTGCCAGCAGCGTAGCTCCAGGGGTTTACCTGAACACTGAAGCTTTCTTT.